Listed below are T cell receptor beta chains from one sample, sequenced in a study of cytomegalovirus exposure and HLA in healthy donors. Clones were read by immunoSEQ multiplex PCR, and TCRdb kept only the in-frame ones, dropping some. The sample yields about 240,000 clones, approximately 82% seen once. Sequenced sample: PBMCs. Receptors originate from an older woman in good health and CMV-seropositive. Both conserved end residues are part of each CDR3. The D gene is left open where the match is weak. Size is stated for part of the rows, as once, few or many counts, or as a class when the clone is expanded.

. | TRBJ2-6 | TRBV18 | . | TGTGCCAGCTCGGCGGGTCCGCCCTCTGGGGCCAACGTCCTGACTTTC | CASSAGPPSGANVLTF
TRBD1 | TRBJ1-2 | TRBV6-5 | few | TGTTTTACAGGGGGACCTAACTATGGCTACACCTTC | CFTGGPNYGYTF
TRBD1 | TRBJ2-7 | TRBV10-1 | . | TGCGCCAGCAGCGCTCACCGGGACAGAGTCTACGAGCAGTACTTC | CASSAHRDRVYEQYF
TRBD1 | TRBJ2-5 | TRBV5-4 | . | TGTGCCGGCAGCCAAAGGGACAGGTCCTCGGCCCAGTACTTC | CAGSQRDRSSAQYF
. | TRBJ2-3 | TRBV29-1 | . | TGCAGCGTTGACTCCCGGGCCCGGGGGAGCACAGATACGCAGTATTTT | CSVDSRARGSTDTQYF
TRBD2 | TRBJ2-7 | TRBV5-4 | few | TGTGCCAGCAGCCAGCGGGAGGGCCTGAACGAGCAGTACTTC | CASSQREGLNEQYF
. | TRBJ1-1 | TRBV7-9 | few | TGTGCCAGCAGCTTACAGGGTTTTTACACTGAAGCTTTCTTT | CASSLQGFYTEAFF
. | TRBJ1-1 | TRBV19 | . | TGTGCCAGTATGCGGGCGGTCACTGATCCTGAAGCTTTCTTT | CASMRAVTDPEAFF
. | TRBJ2-4 | TRBV4-1 | . | TGCGCCAGCAGCCCCTCGGGTCTCACCGCCAAAAACATTCAGTACTTC | CASSPSGLTAKNIQYF
TRBD1 | TRBJ1-5 | TRBV2 | . | TGTGCCAGCAGCGAATTCCGGGGACAGGGAGAAAGGCCCCAGCATTTT | CASSEFRGQGERPQHF
. | TRBJ1-3 | TRBV2 | . | TGTGCCAGCAGTGAAGATCGGGGATCTCCTGGAAACACCATATATTTT | CASSEDRGSPGNTIYF
TRBD2 | TRBJ2-1 | TRBV5-1 | . | TGCGCCAGCAGCTTGACCGGGACTAGCGGGACCGGTGAGCAGTTCTTC | CASSLTGTSGTGEQFF
. | TRBJ2-5 | TRBV6-6 | . | TGTGCCAGCAAACAGGGACAAGAGACCCAGTACTTC | CASKQGQETQYF
TRBD1 | TRBJ2-7 | TRBV5-1 | few | TGCGCCAGCAGCTTGGCCGGGTCTGGTTTGAATCCAGGGGGCGAGCAGTACTTC | CASSLAGSGLNPGGEQYF
TRBD2 | TRBJ2-2 | TRBV27 | once | TGTGCCAGCAGTTCCCTAGCGGGAGTTTTCACCGGGGAGCTGTTTTTT | CASSSLAGVFTGELFF
. | TRBJ2-1 | TRBV5-1 | . | TGCGCCAGCAGCTTGGGACAGGTTTACAATGAGCAGTTCTTC | CASSLGQVYNEQFF
TRBD2 | TRBJ2-5 | TRBV10-3 | . | TGTGCCATCACGCGAACTAGCGGGGAGACCCAGTACTTC | CAITRTSGETQYF
. | TRBJ2-7 | TRBV23-1 | . | TGCGCCAGCATTCCGGAGTACTTC | CASIPEYF
. | TRBJ2-1 | TRBV14 | . | TGTGCCAGCAGCCAAGGAGGGTGGCAGAGCTCCTACAATGAGCAGTTCTTC | CASSQGGWQSSYNEQFF
TRBD1 | TRBJ2-5 | TRBV7-2 | . | TGTGCCAGCAGCTCCGGACAGGGGGCGCTAGGACAGACCCAGTACTTC | CASSSGQGALGQTQYF
. | TRBJ2-7 | TRBV28 | . | TGTGCCAGCAGTTTCCTCTACGAGCAGTACTTC | CASSFLYEQYF
TRBD1 | TRBJ1-5 | TRBV10-2 | . | TGCGCCAGCAGTCAATCCGGGACAGTTCAGCCCCAGCATTTT | CASSQSGTVQPQHF
TRBD1 | TRBJ1-4 | TRBV4-1 | . | TGCGCCAGCAGCCACAGAAGGGGGCTCGTTGAAAAACTGTTTTTT | CASSHRRGLVEKLFF
TRBD1 | TRBJ1-5 | TRBV29-1 | . | TGCAGCGTTGGGGACAGGGGTACCAATCAGCCCCGGCATTTT | CSVGDRGTNQPRHF
. | TRBJ2-3 | TRBV15 | . | TGTGCCACCAGCAGAGATAAAAGAGAGGGCACAGATACGCAGTATTTT | CATSRDKREGTDTQYF
TRBD1 | TRBJ2-7 | TRBV25-1 | . | TGTGCCAGCAGTGACGTAGGACAGGCACTGTACGAGCAGTACTTC | CASSDVGQALYEQYF
. | TRBJ1-5 | TRBV5-1 | once | TGCGCCAGCAGCTTGGGGACAGCCATGAATCAGCCCCAGCATTTT | CASSLGTAMNQPQHF
TRBD1 | TRBJ1-4 | TRBV30 | . | TGTGCCTTTAAACGGAGGGGGCTCGTAGACGAAAAACTGTTTTTT | CAFKRRGLVDEKLFF
. | TRBJ1-1 | TRBV28 | . | TGTGCCAGCAGTGGCAGGGTCCTGGCTTTCTTT | CASSGRVLAFF
TRBD2 | TRBJ2-1 | TRBV5-1 | . | TGCGCCAGCAGCTTGGCCGGACTAGCGGGATTCAGTGAGCAGTTCTTC | CASSLAGLAGFSEQFF
TRBD1 | TRBJ2-6 | TRBV9 | few | TGTGCCAGCAGCCCTTCCTCCGGGACAGCCCTCTCTGGGGCCAACGTCCTGACTTTC | CASSPSSGTALSGANVLTF
. | TRBJ1-2 | TRBV5-1 | . | TGCGCCAGCAGCGCCGCGGAGGGCTATGGCTACACCTTC | CASSAAEGYGYTF
TRBD1 | TRBJ1-1 | TRBV28 | . | TGTGCCAGCAGTCGGTCGGGACAGGGGACTGAAGCTTTCTTT | CASSRSGQGTEAFF
TRBD1 | TRBJ2-1 | TRBV19 | . | TGTGCCAGTAGTATAAGGGACAGAGTCTACAATGAGCAGTTCTTC | CASSIRDRVYNEQFF
. | TRBJ2-4 | TRBV2 | . | TGTGCCAGCAGGAGGCTACAGGGCCGGAACATTCAGTACTTC | CASRRLQGRNIQYF
TRBD1 | TRBJ2-7 | TRBV7-6 | . | TGTGCCAGCAGCTTAGGGGTGCAGGGGGCTTCCTACGAGCAGTACTTC | CASSLGVQGASYEQYF
. | TRBJ2-2 | TRBV5-1 | . | TGCGCCAGCAGCTTATTCACAGGGAATCCCGCCGGGGAGCTGTTTTTT | CASSLFTGNPAGELFF
. | TRBJ2-2 | TRBV28 | . | TGTGCCAGCAGTAGAAGAGCCGGGGAGCTGTTTTTT | CASSRRAGELFF
. | TRBJ2-7 | TRBV18 | . | TGTGCCAGCTCATCGCAGGGGGGCTCCTACTACGAGCAGTACTTC | CASSSQGGSYYEQYF
TRBD1 | TRBJ1-1 | TRBV5-1 | . | TGCGCCAGCAGCTGGACAGGGGGAACAGGCACTGAAGCTTTCTTT | CASSWTGGTGTEAFF
. | TRBJ2-3 | TRBV6-5 | . | TGTGCCAGCAGTTACTTCGAGAGGGAAGGCACAGATACGCAGTATTTT | CASSYFEREGTDTQYF
TRBD1 | TRBJ1-4 | TRBV5-4 | . | TGTGCCAGCAGCTTGGGTGGGACAGGGGGGACATCGGGAAAACTGTTTTTT | CASSLGGTGGTSGKLFF
. | TRBJ1-4 | TRBV29-1 | . | TGCAGCGTTGGCCTCAGGGGATCCCCTTTAACTAATGAAAAACTGTTTTTT | CSVGLRGSPLTNEKLFF
. | TRBJ1-2 | TRBV19 | . | TGTGCCAGTAGTATCTCCTACTATGGCTACACCTTC | CASSISYYGYTF
TRBD1 | TRBJ1-5 | TRBV6-1 | . | TGTGCCAGCACCGTGACAGGGGAACAGCCCCAGCATTTT | CASTVTGEQPQHF
. | TRBJ2-7 | TRBV30 | . | TGTGCCTTCGCTTCAGGGGGGAGCCTGTCCGAGCAGTACTTC | CAFASGGSLSEQYF
TRBD1 | TRBJ2-5 | TRBV7-6 | . | TGTGCCAGCAGCAAGGACAGGGGGGAGACCCAGTACTTC | CASSKDRGETQYF
. | TRBJ1-5 | TRBV27 | once | TGTGCCAGCAGGGCCACGGAGGCGATCAATCAGCCCCAGCATTTT | CASRATEAINQPQHF
TRBD2 | TRBJ2-1 | TRBV5-1 | . | TGCGCCAGCATAAATAGGACTAGCGGGAGAAGTGAGCAGTTCTTC | CASINRTSGRSEQFF
. | TRBJ1-2 | TRBV29-1 | . | TGCAGCGTTCCAAACAGGGTTAGGGGTGGCTACACCTTC | CSVPNRVRGGYTF